Sequencing of this TCR beta chain was carried out in a study of vaccination effects on CD4 cells after COVID-19. Study-level background: Antigen-specific CD4+ T cell clonotypes were called by their expansion after viral peptide-pool culture in ViraFEST. Post-vaccine sampling took place a median of 72 days after the second dose.

TCRdb's copy holds only in-frame clones and misses some; the assay was immunoSEQ multiplex PCR. The repertoire has around 49,000 clones, roughly 72% of them found once; the top ten carry 9.5% to 10%. General study points: In healthy vaccinees, only 1 of 255 vaccine-induced clones cross-reacted with common cold coronaviruses.

Subsequent to a culture period of approximately 11 days, CD4+ T cells were isolated. Participants completed two doses of the BNT162b2 or mRNA-1273 vaccine. Cultures got half-medium changes with IL-2 on days 3 and 7. The CDR3 sequence is 15 residues long. Unmatched junction bases numbered 9, after V lost 7 bases and J lost 3 bases. Germline CDR1 and CDR2: MDHEN and SYDVKM. The table lists this clone with a few counts. As yet, its antigen is unknown. The specimen was CD4+ T cells from PBMCs cultured without peptide, collected after COVID-19 vaccination. The rearrangement links TRBV28 to TRBJ1-1, with TRBD1 identical over 9 bases. This receptor was identified in a human donor who received a COVID-19 vaccine. The DNA for the CDR3 is TGTGCCAGCACTGGGACAGGGAGGAGAGACACTGAAGCTTTCTTT. Amino acid sequence: CASTGTGRRDTEAFF.